The clone carrying this T cell receptor (beta chain) is judged medium-sized. Unique molecular identifiers featured in how the TCRbeta library was prepared. In TCRdb, the PCR reads were re-called with MiXCR into one record per CDR3 protein. The data hold 55,000 to 70,000 distinct CDR3 sequences, with approximately 11% observed a single time. This CDR3 is built from 12 residues. Germline values: CDR1 SGDLS, CDR2 YYNGEE. V was pared by 5 bases and J by 1 base, with 6 bases between. The entry originates in a study of T-cell reconstitution after alpha-beta-depleted transplantation in children. The chain carries TRBV9 and TRBJ1-1; D is ambiguous. This material consisted of PBMCs, taken before TCRalphabeta/CD19-depleted stem cell transplant. The clonotype comes from a boy aged 10-17 years with acute myeloid leukemia, due to receive a stem cell transplant. The CDR3 coding sequence is TGTGCCAGCAGGACTTGGAACACTGAAGCTTTCTTT. This sequence encodes CASRTWNTEAFF.